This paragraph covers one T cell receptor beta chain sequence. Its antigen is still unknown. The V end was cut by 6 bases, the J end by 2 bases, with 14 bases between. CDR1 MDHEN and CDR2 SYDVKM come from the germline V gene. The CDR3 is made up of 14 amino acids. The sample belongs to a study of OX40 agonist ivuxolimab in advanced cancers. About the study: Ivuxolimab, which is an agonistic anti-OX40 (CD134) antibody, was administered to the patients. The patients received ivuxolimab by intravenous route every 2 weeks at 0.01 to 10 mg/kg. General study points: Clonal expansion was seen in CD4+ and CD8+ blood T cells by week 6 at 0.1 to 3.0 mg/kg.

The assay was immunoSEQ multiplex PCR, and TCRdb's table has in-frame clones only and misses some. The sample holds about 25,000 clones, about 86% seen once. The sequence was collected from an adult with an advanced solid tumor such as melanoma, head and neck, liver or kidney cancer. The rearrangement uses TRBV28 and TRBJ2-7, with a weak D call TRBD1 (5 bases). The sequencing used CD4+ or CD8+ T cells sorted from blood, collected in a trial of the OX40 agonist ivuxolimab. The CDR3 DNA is TGTGCCAGCAGACCGACGACAGTTACCTACGAGCAGTACTTC. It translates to CASRPTTVTYEQYF.